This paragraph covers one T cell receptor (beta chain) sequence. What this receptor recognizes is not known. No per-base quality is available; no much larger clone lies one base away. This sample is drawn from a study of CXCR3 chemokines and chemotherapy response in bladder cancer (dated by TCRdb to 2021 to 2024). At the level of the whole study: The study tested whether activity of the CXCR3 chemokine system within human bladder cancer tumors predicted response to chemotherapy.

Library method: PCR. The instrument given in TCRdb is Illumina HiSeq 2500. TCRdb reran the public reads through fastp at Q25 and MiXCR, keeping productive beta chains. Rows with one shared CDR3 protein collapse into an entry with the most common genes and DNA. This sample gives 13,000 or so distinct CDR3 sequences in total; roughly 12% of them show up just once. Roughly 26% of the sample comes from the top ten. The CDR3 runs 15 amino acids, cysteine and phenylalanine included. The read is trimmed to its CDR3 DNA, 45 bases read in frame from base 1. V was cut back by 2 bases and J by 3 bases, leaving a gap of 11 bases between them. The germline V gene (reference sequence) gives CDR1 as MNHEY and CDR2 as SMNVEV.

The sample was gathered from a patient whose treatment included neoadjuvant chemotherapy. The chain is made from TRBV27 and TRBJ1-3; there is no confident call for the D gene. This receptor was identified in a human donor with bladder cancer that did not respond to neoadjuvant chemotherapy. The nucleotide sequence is TGTGCCAGCAGTTTAACTGGAGGGTATGGAAACACCATATATTTT. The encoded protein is CASSLTGGYGNTIYF.